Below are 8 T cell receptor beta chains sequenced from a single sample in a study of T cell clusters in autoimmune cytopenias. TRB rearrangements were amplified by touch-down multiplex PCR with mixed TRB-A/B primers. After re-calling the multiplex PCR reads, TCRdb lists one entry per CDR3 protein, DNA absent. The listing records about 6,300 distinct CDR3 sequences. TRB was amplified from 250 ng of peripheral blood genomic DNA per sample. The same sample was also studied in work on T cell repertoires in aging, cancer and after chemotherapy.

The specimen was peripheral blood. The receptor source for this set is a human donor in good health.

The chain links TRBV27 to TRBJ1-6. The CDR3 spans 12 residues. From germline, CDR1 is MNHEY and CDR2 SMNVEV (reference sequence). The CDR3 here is CASRKGFSPLHF.

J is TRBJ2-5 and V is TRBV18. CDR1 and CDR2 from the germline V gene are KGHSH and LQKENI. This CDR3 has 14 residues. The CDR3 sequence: CASSPPGGQGTQYF.

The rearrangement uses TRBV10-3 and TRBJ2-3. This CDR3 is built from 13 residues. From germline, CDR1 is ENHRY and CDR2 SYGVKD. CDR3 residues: CAISDGQTDTQYF.

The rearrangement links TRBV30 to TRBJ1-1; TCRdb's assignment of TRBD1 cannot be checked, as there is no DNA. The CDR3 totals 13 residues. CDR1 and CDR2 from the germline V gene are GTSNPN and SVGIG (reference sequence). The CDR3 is CAWSGTKNTEAFF. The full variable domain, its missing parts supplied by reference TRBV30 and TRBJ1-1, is SQTIHQWPATLVQPVGSPLSLECTVEGTSNPNLYWYRQAAGRGLQLLFYSVGIGQISSEVPQNLSASRPQDRQFILSSKKLLLSDSGFYLCAWSGTKNTEAFFGQGTRLTVV.

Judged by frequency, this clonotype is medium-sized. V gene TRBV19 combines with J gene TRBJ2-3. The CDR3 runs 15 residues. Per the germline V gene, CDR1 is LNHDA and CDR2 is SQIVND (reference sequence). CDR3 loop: CASSIAVGSRDTQYF.

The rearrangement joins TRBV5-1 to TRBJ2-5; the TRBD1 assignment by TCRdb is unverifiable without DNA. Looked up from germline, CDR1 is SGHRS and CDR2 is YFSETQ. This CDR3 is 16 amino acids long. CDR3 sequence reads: CASSFGTGDVQETQYF. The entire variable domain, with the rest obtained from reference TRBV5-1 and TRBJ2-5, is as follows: KAGVTQTPRYLIKTRGQQVTLSCSPISGHRSVSWYQQTPGQGLQFLFEYFSETQRNKGNFPGRFSGRQFSNSRSEMNVSTLELGDSALYLCASSFGTGDVQETQYFGPGTRLLVL.

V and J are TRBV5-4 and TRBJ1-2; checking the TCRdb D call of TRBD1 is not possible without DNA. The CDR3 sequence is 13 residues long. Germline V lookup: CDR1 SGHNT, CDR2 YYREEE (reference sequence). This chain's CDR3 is CASSLGLGDGYTF.

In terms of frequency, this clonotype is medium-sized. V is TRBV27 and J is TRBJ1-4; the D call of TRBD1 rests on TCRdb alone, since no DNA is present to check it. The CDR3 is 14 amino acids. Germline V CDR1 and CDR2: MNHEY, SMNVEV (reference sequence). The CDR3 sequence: CASSPGTDPEKLFF.